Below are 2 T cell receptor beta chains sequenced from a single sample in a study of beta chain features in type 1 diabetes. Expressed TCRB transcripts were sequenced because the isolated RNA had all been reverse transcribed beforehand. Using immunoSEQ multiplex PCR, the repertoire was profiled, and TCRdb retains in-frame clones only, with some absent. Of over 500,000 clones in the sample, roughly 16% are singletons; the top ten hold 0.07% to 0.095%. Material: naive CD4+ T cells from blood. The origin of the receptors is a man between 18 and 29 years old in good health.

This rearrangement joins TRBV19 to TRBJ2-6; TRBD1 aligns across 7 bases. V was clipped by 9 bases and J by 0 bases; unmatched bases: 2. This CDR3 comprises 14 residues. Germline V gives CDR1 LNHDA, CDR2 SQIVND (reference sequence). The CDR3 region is CASYRGSGANVLTF. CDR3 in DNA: TGTGCCAGCTACAGGGGCTCTGGGGCCAACGTCCTGACTTTC.

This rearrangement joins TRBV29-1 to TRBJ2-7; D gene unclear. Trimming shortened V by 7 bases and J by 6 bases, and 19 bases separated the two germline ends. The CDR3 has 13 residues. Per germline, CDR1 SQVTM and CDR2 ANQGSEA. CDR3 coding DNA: TGCAGCGCCGAAGGCCCCTCATCCCCCGAGCAGTACTTC. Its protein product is CSAEGPSSPEQYF.